The 25 T cell receptor beta chains in this list originate from one sample, sequenced in a study of blood T cells in healthy people across ages. Using a J-beta primer mix together with a sample-barcoded 5' primer, a second PCR was run for 7 to 11 cycles. TCRdb re-analysed the 5' RACE reads in MiXCR, keeping a single row per CDR3 protein. The sample contains under 850,000 distinct CDR3 sequences, 35% to 40% of which appear only once. The sequenced sample was blood. All receptors come from a man aged 18 to 30 in good health.

This chain uses TRBV5-1 with TRBJ1-6; 7 bases map to TRBD1. Per the germline V gene, CDR1 is SGHRS and CDR2 is YFSETQ. The CDR3 extends over 15 amino acids. V shed 2 bases, J shed 7 bases, and the junction held 6 bases outside the gene matches. CDR3 coding DNA: TGCGCCAGCAGCTTAGGGGGACAGTGGAATTCACCCCTCCACTTT. The encoded protein is CASSLGGQWNSPLHF.

This sequence joins TRBV7-2 and TRBJ1-4; D might be TRBD1 (5 bases). This CDR3 is 16 amino acids long. Trimming left V 5 bases short and J 8 bases short, with 21 bases between. Germline V CDR1 and CDR2: SGHTA, FQGNSA. The CDR3 DNA reads as TGTGCCAGCAGCGGTGGAGGGGCAGGGTCTGGAGAAAAACTGTTTTTT. Translation gives CASSGGGAGSGEKLFF.

This chain uses TRBV7-2 with TRBJ1-1, with TRBD1 identical over 7 bases. This CDR3 is 14 amino acids long. Germline V CDR1 and CDR2: SGHTA, FQGNSA. Germline trimming cut 8 bases from V and 0 bases from J; bases unmatched to any gene: 6. The chain's CDR3 is CASGRGQVNTEAFF. The CDR3 DNA reads as TGTGCCAGCGGCCGAGGACAGGTGAACACTGAAGCTTTCTTT. Variable domain in full (rest from reference TRBV7-2 and TRBJ1-1): GAGVSQSPSNKVTEKGKDVELRCDPISGHTALYWYRQSLGQGLEFLIYFQGNSAPDKSGLPSDRFSAERTGGSVSTLTIQRTQQEDSAVYLCASGRGQVNTEAFFGQGTRLTVV.

This chain connects TRBV12-3 or TRBV12-4 to TRBJ1-1; no clear D gene. The CDR3 length is 14 residues. Between the trimmed V and J ends, which lost 6 bases and 4 bases, there was a span of 15 bases. CDR3 amino acids: CASSPRHSATEAFF. The CDR3 nucleotides are TGTGCCAGCAGCCCCCGACACAGTGCCACTGAAGCTTTCTTT.

The CDR3 region is CASSSRLKNTGELFF. The CDR3 DNA reads TGTGCCAGCAGCTCCCGTCTAAAAAACACCGGGGAGCTGTTTTTT. V and J are TRBV6-2 or TRBV6-3 and TRBJ2-2; D ambiguous. V lost 6 bases, J lost 2 bases, and 13 bases lay in between. Germline lookup yields CDR1 MNHEY and CDR2 SVGEGT. This CDR3 comprises 15 residues.

This clonotype was recorded many times. The chain links TRBV29-1 to TRBJ2-5; D is unclear. The V and J ends lost 0 bases and 9 bases respectively, with 11 bases between them. Germline V lookup: CDR1 SQVTM, CDR2 ANQGSEA. CDR3 length: 12 residues. As DNA, the CDR3 is TGCAGCGTTGAAGATCCGGGCACCCCCCAGTACTTC. Encoded protein: CSVEDPGTPQYF.

Only a few counts were recorded for this clonotype. The V call is TRBV6-2 or TRBV6-3, the J call TRBJ2-3; 7 bases fit TRBD2. The CDR3 loop spans 15 amino acids. Germline V CDR1 and CDR2: MNHEY, SVGEGT. Unmatched junction bases numbered 3, after V lost 2 bases and J lost 1 base. The CDR3 DNA reads as TGTGCCAGCAGTTACGAGGGGAGGGGCACAGATACGCAGTATTTT. This codes for CASSYEGRGTDTQYF.

This rearrangement joins TRBV12-3 or TRBV12-4 to TRBJ2-7, with D perhaps matching TRBD1 or TRBD2 (5 bases each). V was cut by 3 bases and J by 10 bases, with 10 bases left in between. This CDR3 region has 11 residues. CDR3 sequence: CASSFSGRQYF. CDR3 coding DNA: TGTGCCAGCAGTTTTTCGGGGCGCCAGTACTTC.

The chain recombines TRBV12-3 or TRBV12-4 with TRBJ1-6; the D is unclear. This CDR3 spans 13 amino acids. Between the trimmed V and J ends, which lost 1 base and 7 bases, there was a span of 5 bases. The CDR3 DNA is TGTGCCAGCAGTTTAGGGCAGAATTCACCCCTCCACTTT. This codes for CASSLGQNSPLHF.

With regard to this clonotype: A single base separates this from a much larger clone, so it may be a read error. V and J are TRBV4-2 and TRBJ1-4; perhaps TRBD1 as D (5 bases). The CDR3 covers 16 residues. V gave up 4 bases and J gave up 10 bases, with 22 bases separating them. CDR1 and CDR2 (germline): LGHNA, YNFKEQ. CDR3 residues: CASSREVGDRGGKLFF. For the CDR3, the DNA is TGTGCCAGCAGCCGAGAGGTAGGGGATCGGGGCGGAAAACTGTTTTTT.

There are many counts of this clonotype. The CDR3 loop is CASSLDRGSSTDTQYF. The CDR3 nucleotides read TGCGCCAGCAGCCTGGACCGTGGATCGTCCACAGATACGCAGTATTTT. The chain carries TRBV5-1 and TRBJ2-3; D is ambiguous. The germline V gene encodes CDR1 SGHRS and CDR2 YFSETQ. The CDR3 is 16 amino acids. Trimming shortened V by 4 bases and J by 2 bases, and 17 bases separated the two germline ends.

This rearrangement joins TRBV7-2 to TRBJ2-1; 7 positions agree with TRBD2. Germline loops: CDR1 SGHTA, CDR2 FQGNSA. The CDR3 sequence is 16 residues long. With V trimmed by 0 bases and J by 10 bases, 12 bases remained unmatched. This CDR3 is CASSLAGGTFGVEQFF. CDR3 sequence (DNA): TGTGCCAGCAGCTTAGCGGGGGGGACCTTTGGTGTAGAGCAGTTCTTC.

This clonotype was seen more than once but under ten times. The chain employs TRBV3-1 and TRBJ1-6, with a weak D call TRBD1 (5 bases). The CDR3 sequence is 15 residues long. V dropped 3 bases and J dropped 8 bases, with 14 bases sitting between them. Germline assignment: CDR1 LGHDT and CDR2 YNNKEL (reference sequence). The CDR3 DNA is TGTGCCAGCAGCCAGGGAGACAGTTCTGATTCACCCCTCCACTTT. Protein: CASSQGDSSDSPLHF.

This clonotype was seen more than once but under ten times. The chain joins TRBV5-1 to TRBJ1-5; possibly TRBD1 for D (5 bases). This CDR3 is 13 amino acids long. The germline gives CDR1 SGHRS, CDR2 YFSETQ. Trimming left V 5 bases short and J 7 bases short, with 13 bases between. In nucleotides, the CDR3 is TGCGCCAGCAGGCAGGAGGGGTACCAGCCCCAGCATTTT. It is translated as CASRQEGYQPQHF.

This clonotype was detected a few times. V and J are TRBV10-3 and TRBJ1-3; TRBD1 is a possible D gene (5 bases). CDR3 length equals 14 residues. Trimming pared 6 bases from V and 0 bases from J, leaving 9 bases between. CDR1 and CDR2 (germline): ENHRY, SYGVKD. CDR3 in amino acids: CAISLGPSGNTIYF. CDR3 coding DNA: TGTGCCATCAGCTTGGGGCCCTCTGGAAACACCATATATTTT.

This clonotype has a handful of counts. This chain connects TRBV7-2 to TRBJ2-1; D may be TRBD1 or TRBD2 (6 bases each). V shed 5 bases and J shed 4 bases, with 21 bases lying between them. The CDR3 length is 17 residues. Germline CDR1 SGHTA, CDR2 FQGNSA. The CDR3 protein is CASSRSTPGAGYNEQFF. The CDR3 bases are TGTGCCAGCAGCCGTTCCACCCCGGGGGCGGGATACAATGAGCAGTTCTTC.

This clonotype was detected ten times or more. This chain links TRBV6-5 with TRBJ2-7; TRBD1 agrees at 7 bases. The V gene end was trimmed by 2 bases and the J gene end by 2 bases; junction bases not matched to a gene: 15. Germline CDR1 is MNHEY and CDR2 is SVGAGI. CDR3 length: 18 residues. This chain's CDR3 is CASSYPRAGTARTYEQYF. CDR3 nucleotide sequence: TGTGCCAGCAGTTACCCGCGAGCCGGGACAGCCAGAACCTACGAGCAGTACTTC.

This chain connects TRBV28 to TRBJ2-6; TRBD1 matches at 9 bases. The CDR3 covers 19 residues. The V gene's germline CDR1 is MDHEN and CDR2 SYDVKM. Unmatched junction bases numbered 11, after V lost 3 bases and J lost 2 bases. The CDR3 DNA follows: TGTGCCAGCAGTTTCCAACAGGGGGCCCGTATCCCTGGGGCCAACGTCCTGACTTTC. Translating it yields CASSFQQGARIPGANVLTF.

The chain is built from TRBV4-1 and TRBJ2-5; TRBD1 aligns across 7 bases. V was clipped by 4 bases and J by 11 bases; unmatched bases: 10. The length of the CDR3 is 13 residues. Germline CDR1 is MGHRA and CDR2 is YSYEKL. The CDR3 region is CASSLTGESEQYF. As DNA, the CDR3 is TGCGCCAGCAGCCTTACAGGGGAAAGTGAGCAGTACTTC.

The chain carries TRBV6-6 and TRBJ1-5, with TRBD1 as a possible D gene (5 bases). In germline, CDR1 is MNHNY, CDR2 SVGAGI (reference sequence). The CDR3 is 14 amino acids. V lost 6 bases, J lost 7 bases, and 16 bases lay in between. The CDR3 DNA reads as TGTGCCAGCAGGCCCAACGGGGGGAGGCAGCCCCAGCATTTT. Its translation is CASRPNGGRQPQHF.

The chain employs TRBV20-1 and TRBJ1-1; unclear D gene. Germline assignment: CDR1 DFQATT and CDR2 SNEGSKA (reference sequence). With 4 bases removed from V and 10 bases from J, the gap between germline ends came to 13 bases. This CDR3 contains 11 residues. The CDR3 region is CSATSRGRAFF. The CDR3 DNA sequence: TGCAGTGCTACTAGCCGCGGTCGAGCTTTCTTT.

The chain links TRBV27 to TRBJ1-1; 7 bases line up with TRBD1. Germline loops: CDR1 MNHEY, CDR2 SMNVEV (reference sequence). Germline trimming cut 6 bases from V and 8 bases from J; bases unmatched to any gene: 6. CDR3 length: 12 amino acids. DNA for the CDR3: TGTGCCAGCAGCCTTCGGGACAGCGAAGCTTTCTTT. Translating gives CASSLRDSEAFF.

Of note for this clonotype: A single base separates this from a much larger clone, so it may be a read error. This rearrangement joins TRBV10-3 to TRBJ2-7, with D unclear. The CDR3 runs 15 residues. The V gene lost 6 bases and the J gene lost 2 bases, with 17 bases spanning the gap. Per germline, CDR1 ENHRY and CDR2 SYGVKD. As DNA, the CDR3 is TGTGCCATCAGCCCCGTGAATAAGGAGACCTACGAGCAGTACTTC. It encodes CAISPVNKETYEQYF.

At least ten counts were recorded for this clonotype. This chain joins TRBV12-3 or TRBV12-4 and TRBJ2-3, with TRBD2 identical over 10 bases. The trim removed 6 bases at V and 5 bases at J, leaving 5 bases unmatched. This CDR3 contains 14 residues. CDR3 DNA sequence: TGTGCCAGCAGCTTCAGCGGGGGGGTAGATACGCAGTATTTT. Protein product: CASSFSGGVDTQYF.

CDR3 amino acids: CASSRYSGSSYNEQFF. CDR3 nucleotides: TGCGCCAGCAGCCGGTATAGCGGGAGCTCCTACAATGAGCAGTTCTTC. The chain employs TRBV4-3 and TRBJ2-1; 9 positions agree with TRBD2. The CDR3 contains 16 residues. Germline V CDR1 and CDR2: LGHNA, YSLEER. The trim removed 4 bases at V and 0 bases at J, leaving 4 bases unmatched.